A single sample gave rise to the 9 T cell receptor beta chains below, sequenced in a study of shared clonotypes between healthy human individuals. The repertoire was sequenced with immunoSEQ multiplex PCR; TCRdb's copy has only in-frame clones and lacks some. The sample lists about 640,000 clones, roughly 70% seen once, with 1.8% in the top ten. The sample taken for sequencing was memory CD4+ T cells sorted from blood. Subset of the sample: CD45RA-negative fraction. These receptors originate from a woman in her twenties or thirties in good health.

The chain carries TRBV25-1 and TRBJ2-6, with unresolved D. Per the germline V gene, CDR1 is MGHDK and CDR2 is SYGVNS. This CDR3 has 15 residues. With 3 bases removed from V and 0 bases from J, the gap between germline ends came to 6 bases. The CDR3 DNA reads TGTGCCAGCAGTGACCCAGCCTCTGGGGCCAACGTCCTGACTTTC. Residues: CASSDPASGANVLTF. Full variable domain (rest looked up from reference TRBV25-1 and TRBJ2-6): EADIYQTPRYLVIGTGKKITLECSQTMGHDKMYWYQQDPGMELHLIHYSYGVNSTEKGDLSSESTVSRIRTEHFPLTLESARPSHTSQYLCASSDPASGANVLTFGAGSRLTVL.

V gene TRBV5-4 combines with J gene TRBJ1-4, with TRBD1 matching over 7 bases. The CDR3 totals 16 residues. CDR1 and CDR2 from the germline V gene are SGHNT and YYREEE (reference sequence). The J segment lost 7 bases and the V segment lost 4 bases, leaving 13 bases of the junction unmatched. The CDR3 spells CASSPDRQGQSEKLFF. In DNA, the CDR3 is TGTGCCAGCAGCCCGGATAGACAGGGCCAGTCTGAAAAACTGTTTTTT. Based on the CDR3 plus reference TRBV5-4 and TRBJ1-4, the full variable domain is ETGVTQSPTHLIKTRGQQVTLRCSSQSGHNTVSWYQQALGQGPQFIFQYYREEENGRGNFPPRFSGLQFPNYSSELNVNALELDDSALYLCASSPDRQGQSEKLFFGSGTQLSVL.

V usage is TRBV7-3 and J usage is TRBJ2-1; 9 bases match TRBD1. CDR3 length equals 15 residues. The V and J ends lost 0 bases and 8 bases, in that order; junction bases with no gene match: 5. Germline assignment: CDR1 SGHTA and CDR2 FQGTGA. The CDR3 bases are TGTGCCAGCAGCTTAACCCCGGGACAGGGCTATGAGCAGTTCTTC. Translating it yields CASSLTPGQGYEQFF.

V gene TRBV28 combines with J gene TRBJ2-5; D remains ambiguous. The CDR3 loop spans 13 amino acids. V was pared by 5 bases and J by 1 base, with 8 bases between. CDR1 MDHEN and CDR2 SYDVKM come from the germline V gene. The CDR3 sequence: CASSASFQETQYF. In DNA, the CDR3 is TGTGCCAGCAGTGCGAGTTTCCAAGAGACCCAGTACTTC.

The rearrangement joins TRBV19 to TRBJ1-1; the D is unclear. V was clipped by 0 bases and J by 3 bases, with 14 bases between them. The CDR3 totals 16 residues. Germline V lookup: CDR1 LNHDA, CDR2 SQIVND (reference sequence). CDR3 bases: TGTGCCAGTAGTATAGATCATCTAATCGCGGACACTGAAGCTTTCTTT. Translated, it gives CASSIDHLIADTEAFF.

This sequence joins TRBV10-3 and TRBJ2-7, with TRBD2 matching over 10 bases. CDR3 length equals 15 residues. V lost 3 bases and J lost 5; bases outside the gene matches: 7. Germline CDR1 is ENHRY and CDR2 is SYGVKD. CDR3 amino acids: CAISDPTSGAHEQYF. CDR3 nucleotide sequence: TGTGCCATCAGTGACCCCACTAGCGGGGCCCACGAGCAGTACTTC.

The rearrangement uses TRBV19 and TRBJ2-4; D unresolved. This CDR3 is built from 13 residues. The germline V and J ends were trimmed by 4 bases and 9 bases, with 13 bases remaining between them. The germline gives CDR1 LNHDA, CDR2 SQIVND (reference sequence). The CDR3 here is CASSSSRTGIQYF. The CDR3 DNA reads as TGTGCCAGTAGTAGTAGTCGGACCGGCATTCAGTACTTC.

V usage is TRBV5-4 and J usage is TRBJ1-2, with D maybe TRBD1 (6 bases). CDR3 length: 16 amino acids. The ends were cut back, 4 bases at V and 0 bases at J, with 16 bases in the middle. The V gene's germline CDR1 is SGHNT and CDR2 YYREEE (reference sequence). CDR3 in amino acids: CASSPPGHRANYGYTF. The CDR3, as DNA: TGTGCCAGCAGCCCGCCGGGACACCGAGCTAACTATGGCTACACCTTC. Based on the CDR3 plus reference TRBV5-4 and TRBJ1-2, the full variable domain is ETGVTQSPTHLIKTRGQQVTLRCSSQSGHNTVSWYQQALGQGPQFIFQYYREEENGRGNFPPRFSGLQFPNYSSELNVNALELDDSALYLCASSPPGHRANYGYTFGSGTRLTVV.

This chain links TRBV5-6 with TRBJ2-1, with 7 bases that match TRBD2. CDR1 and CDR2 from the germline V gene are SGHDT and YYEEEE. V shed 2 bases, J shed 0 bases, and the junction held 8 bases outside the gene matches. The CDR3 is 17 amino acids. CDR3 sequence: CASSFPGRVSSYNEQFF. Written as DNA, the CDR3 is TGTGCCAGCAGCTTCCCAGGGAGGGTAAGCTCCTACAATGAGCAGTTCTTC.